This entry describes one T cell receptor (beta chain). This record belongs to a study of blood T cell repertoires in COVID-19. About the study: Material from acute and convalescent COVID-19 was sourced from the United States, Italy and Spain. T cells, B-cell-depleted T cells, or PBMCs provided the cDNA or gDNA that served as material.

As handled by the study authors: Estimation of nucleated cell counts relied on the amplification of reference gene primers. Method: immunoSEQ multiplex PCR; TCRdb's copy keeps in-frame clones and lacks some. Clone size and the V and J calls come from that table; the DNA yielded D and trimming. The sample shows 350,000 to 500,000 clones, more than 70% of them seen only once. V shed 6 bases and J shed 8 bases, with 11 bases lying between them. Looked up from germline, CDR1 is KGHSH and CDR2 is LQKENI. The CDR3 consists of 13 residues. Participants reported their clinical history, and cohort assignment relied on those reports.

The gene calls are TRBV18 and TRBJ1-6; D unresolved. This clonotype was obtained from a young woman who had been exposed to COVID-19. Sequenced material: PBMCs or T cells enriched from blood (not recorded which). The CDR3 coding sequence is TGTGCCAGCTCCCCAAGCACCGATTCACCCCTCCACTTT. Its translation: CASSPSTDSPLHF.